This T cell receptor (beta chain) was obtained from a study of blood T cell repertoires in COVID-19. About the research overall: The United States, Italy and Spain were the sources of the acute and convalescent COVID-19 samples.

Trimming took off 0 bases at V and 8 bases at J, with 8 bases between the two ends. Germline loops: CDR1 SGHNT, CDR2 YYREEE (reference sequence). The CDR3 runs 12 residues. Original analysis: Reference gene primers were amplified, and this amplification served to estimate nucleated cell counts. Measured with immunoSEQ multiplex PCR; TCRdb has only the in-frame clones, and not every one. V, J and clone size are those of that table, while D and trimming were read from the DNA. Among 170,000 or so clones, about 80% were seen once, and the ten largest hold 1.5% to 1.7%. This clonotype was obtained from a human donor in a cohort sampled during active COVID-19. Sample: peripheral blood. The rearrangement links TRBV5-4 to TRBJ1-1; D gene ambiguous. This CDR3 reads CASSLEHGEAFF. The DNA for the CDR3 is TGTGCCAGCAGCTTGGAGCACGGGGAAGCTTTCTTT.